This T cell receptor (beta chain) was sequenced during a study of PD-1 blockade in mismatch repair-deficient tumors. The ends lost 4 bases at V and 2 bases at J; junction bases unmatched: 5. The V gene's germline CDR1 is MNHNY and CDR2 SVGAGI (reference sequence). This CDR3 is built from 14 residues. Generated by immunoSEQ multiplex PCR, the TCRdb table keeps only in-frame clones and is missing some. The sample shows tens of thousands of clones, about 78% of them seen only once. This chain connects TRBV6-6 to TRBJ2-7, with TRBD1 identical over 7 bases. The sequence came from an adult with mismatch repair-deficient cancer. This sample comprised peripheral blood, obtained 2 weeks after starting pembrolizumab. CDR3 in amino acids: CASSSIQGPYEQYF. As DNA, the CDR3 is TGTGCCAGCAGTTCGATACAGGGGCCCTACGAGCAGTACTTC.